What follows are 29 T cell receptor beta chains derived from one specimen sequenced in a study of cytomegalovirus exposure and HLA in healthy donors (dated by TCRdb to about 2017). Receptors were amplified or captured by the immunoSEQ multiplex PCR assay. Held by TCRdb, this immuneACCESS table contains in-frame sequences only and omits some clones. Under half of the omission traces to an unresolved V gene where checked; the cause of the rest is unknown. The sample records some 45,000 clones, 92% of which are singletons. Of the sample, over 5.5% is held by the ten largest clones. Sequenced input: PBMCs. These receptors originate from a man between 18 and 35 years old in good health and CMV-seronegative.

This clone has just one count. The junction differs from germline at one of its ends, possibly a read error. The same CDR3 also results from other DNA sequences found in this sample. This rearrangement joins TRBV29-1 to TRBJ2-1; tentative D call: TRBD2 (5 bases). The CDR3 runs to 12 residues. Germline lookup yields CDR1 SQVTM and CDR2 ANQGSEA. The CDR3 DNA is TGTAGCGTTGAAGAAATCCCTAATGAGCAGTTCTTC. Translated, it gives CSVEEIPNEQFF.

The rearrangement links TRBV7-9 to TRBJ2-7, with a weak D call TRBD2 (6 bases). CDR1 is SEHNR, CDR2 FQNEAQ, per germline (reference sequence). The length of the CDR3 is 14 residues. Trimming stripped 5 bases from V and 0 bases from J, with 11 bases between. In DNA form, the CDR3 reads TGTGCCAGCAGCGACAAGGACTACTCCTACGAGCAGTACTTC. Translation: CASSDKDYSYEQYF.

This clone was seen a single time. This rearrangement joins TRBV5-1 to TRBJ1-2; 9 nucleotides align to TRBD1. This CDR3 has 16 amino acids. V was pared by 1 base and J by 4 bases, with 8 bases of the junction left unmatched. Germline CDR1 and CDR2: SGHRS and YFSETQ. CDR3: CASSLSEGQGTYGYTF. In DNA, the CDR3 is TGCGCCAGCAGCTTGAGCGAGGGACAGGGAACCTATGGCTACACCTTC.

The chain has TRBV13 and TRBJ1-1, with 7 bases lining up with TRBD1. V lost 5 bases to trimming and J lost 3 bases; unmatched junction nucleotides: 12. Looked up from germline, CDR1 is PRHDT and CDR2 is FYEKMQ (reference sequence). There are 16 residues in the CDR3. The CDR3 is CASSGGGGTAHTEAFF. The CDR3 DNA sequence: TGTGCCAGCAGCGGAGGGGGTGGGACAGCTCACACTGAAGCTTTCTTT. The entire variable domain, with the rest obtained from reference TRBV13 and TRBJ1-1, is as follows: AAGVIQSPRHLIKEKRETATLKCYPIPRHDTVYWYQQGPGQDPQFLISFYEKMQSDKGSIPDRFSAQQFSDYHSELNMSSLELGDSALYFCASSGGGGTAHTEAFFGQGTRLTVV.

The J gene is TRBJ2-7, the V gene TRBV4-3; 7 bases fit TRBD1. V gave up 0 bases and J gave up 3 bases; unmatched junction bases: 5. CDR3 length: 15 residues. The germline CDR1 and CDR2 sequences are LGHNA and YSLEER. The CDR3 loop reads CASSQDWRQGYEQYF. DNA of the CDR3: TGCGCCAGCAGCCAAGATTGGAGACAGGGCTACGAGCAGTACTTC.

This chain joins TRBV11-2 and TRBJ2-5, with 7 positions matching TRBD2. From germline, CDR1 is SGHAT and CDR2 FQNNGV. The CDR3 runs 13 residues. V trimming: 6 bases; J trimming: 5 bases; junction bases outside the gene matches: 6. The CDR3 sequence is CASRSTSVETQYF. CDR3 nucleotide sequence: TGTGCCAGCAGATCAACTAGCGTCGAGACCCAGTACTTC.

The chain combines TRBV6-1 with TRBJ2-6; no clear D gene. V shed 7 bases and J shed 0 bases, with 10 bases lying between them. The CDR3 is 15 amino acids. The germline V gene encodes CDR1 MNHNS and CDR2 SASEGT. This chain's CDR3 is CASNSRSSGANVLTF. In nucleotides, the CDR3 is TGTGCCAGCAACTCACGAAGCTCTGGGGCCAACGTCCTGACTTTC.

The genes are TRBV7-2 and TRBJ1-3, with 8 bases lining up with TRBD1. The germline CDR1 and CDR2 sequences are SGHTA and FQGNSA. Losses at the gene ends were 0 bases for V and 4 bases for J; bases not matched to a gene: 5. CDR3 length: 16 residues. This CDR3 is CASSLAGQGTGNTIYF. In DNA form, the CDR3 reads TGTGCCAGCAGCTTAGCTGGACAGGGAACGGGAAACACCATATATTTT.

The chain couples TRBV7-8 to TRBJ2-3; 7 bases map to TRBD1. Germline V gene data show CDR1 as SGHVS and CDR2 as FQNEAQ. Losses at the gene ends were 1 base for V and 3 bases for J; bases not matched to a gene: 1. The CDR3 consists of 14 residues. The CDR3 DNA sequence: TGTGCCAGCAGCTTAGAACAGGGGACAGATACGCAGTATTTT. As protein: CASSLEQGTDTQYF.

This chain uses TRBV25-1 with TRBJ1-4, with D unclear. The CDR3 has 12 residues. Trimming cost V 6 bases and J 14 bases, with 16 bases left between them. The germline CDR1 and CDR2 sequences are MGHDK and SYGVNS. DNA of the CDR3: TGTGCCAGCAGAGGCAGGTGGATATGGCTGTTTTTT. Amino acids: CASRGRWIWLFF.

The gene calls are TRBV28 and TRBJ2-1, with a tentative D call TRBD2 (6 bases). The CDR3 has 14 amino acids. Germline assignment: CDR1 MDHEN and CDR2 SYDVKM. V was cut by 7 bases and J by 7 bases, with 17 bases left in between. Here the CDR3 reads CASKGKGLLNEQFF. CDR3 nucleotides: TGTGCCAGCAAGGGTAAGGGACTCTTAAATGAGCAGTTCTTC.

This clone was seen once. V usage is TRBV9 and J usage is TRBJ1-5; a possible D gene is TRBD1 (5 bases). The CDR3 consists of 15 residues. Germline lookup yields CDR1 SGDLS and CDR2 YYNGEE. Trimming cost V 3 bases and J 9 bases, with 19 bases left between them. The CDR3 DNA reads as TGTGCCAGCAGCGAACAAGACAGTCCTCCGAGGCCCCAGCATTTT. Translation gives CASSEQDSPPRPQHF.

This chain joins TRBV28 and TRBJ2-7; D is possibly TRBD1 (5 bases). V gave up 6 bases and J gave up 2 bases, with 8 bases separating them. The CDR3 is 12 amino acids. Germline V gene sequence: CDR1 MDHEN, CDR2 SYDVKM. The CDR3 nucleotides read TGTGCCAGCAGAGAGACAGCCTACGAGCAGTACTTC. Its translation is CASRETAYEQYF.

The chain combines TRBV9 with TRBJ2-7; 10 nucleotides agree with TRBD2. V lost 0 bases, J lost 0 bases, and 0 bases stayed unmatched. The V gene's germline CDR1 is SGDLS and CDR2 YYNGEE. The CDR3 has 15 amino acids. Here the CDR3 reads CASSVGTSGSYEQYF. In DNA form, the CDR3 reads TGTGCCAGCAGCGTAGGGACTAGCGGCTCCTACGAGCAGTACTTC.

The J gene is TRBJ2-1, the V gene TRBV7-2, with D perhaps matching TRBD2 (5 bases). The CDR3 length is 14 residues. The V gene lost 3 bases and the J gene lost 5 bases, with 11 bases spanning the gap. The germline V gene encodes CDR1 SGHTA and CDR2 FQGNSA. CDR3 sequence reads: CASSFLARDNEQFF. CDR3 nucleotide sequence: TGTGCCAGCAGCTTCCTAGCAAGGGACAATGAGCAGTTCTTC.

V usage is TRBV25-1 and J usage is TRBJ2-1; 10 bases align to TRBD2. The CDR3 runs to 17 residues. With 4 bases clipped from V and 0 bases from J, the junction kept 6 bases outside the gene matches. Germline V lookup: CDR1 MGHDK, CDR2 SYGVNS. CDR3 DNA: TGTGCCAGCAGTGGCTGGACTAGCGGTTACTCCTACAATGAGCAGTTCTTC. This codes for CASSGWTSGYSYNEQFF.

The chain uses TRBV19 and TRBJ1-5; 8 positions agree with TRBD1. V lost 4 bases and J lost 2; bases outside the gene matches: 19. This CDR3 has 20 amino acids. Germline-derived CDR1 and CDR2 are LNHDA and SQIVND (reference sequence). The CDR3 sequence: CASSRGTGHLNRMGNQPQHF. In DNA form, the CDR3 reads TGTGCCAGTAGTAGGGGGACAGGTCACCTTAATAGAATGGGCAATCAGCCCCAGCATTTT.

CDR3 DNA sequence: TGTGCCAGCAGCCAAGAAGGTAGCGGGGGAACAGATACGCAGTATTTT. It yields the protein CASSQEGSGGTDTQYF. The chain links TRBV4-2 to TRBJ2-3; 9 bases agree with TRBD2. This CDR3 has 16 amino acids. Germline values: CDR1 LGHNA, CDR2 YNFKEQ. V trimming: 0 bases; J trimming: 3 bases; junction bases outside the gene matches: 4.

V gene TRBV7-2 combines with J gene TRBJ2-2; no clear D. This CDR3 has 14 residues. In germline, CDR1 is SGHTA, CDR2 FQGNSA. V was pared by 0 bases and J by 6 bases, with 8 bases between. Here the CDR3 reads CASSLAGGSGELFF. CDR3 nucleotide sequence: TGTGCCAGCAGCTTAGCCGGTGGTTCCGGGGAGCTGTTTTTT. The variable domain in full, completed from reference TRBV7-2 and TRBJ2-2, reads GAGVSQSPSNKVTEKGKDVELRCDPISGHTALYWYRQSLGQGLEFLIYFQGNSAPDKSGLPSDRFSAERTGGSVSTLTIQRTQQEDSAVYLCASSLAGGSGELFFGEGSRLTVL.

V usage is TRBV4-3 and J usage is TRBJ2-1; D is perhaps TRBD2 (5 bases). This CDR3 has 15 residues. Trimming removed 1 base at V and 7 bases at J, with 14 bases between. Germline CDR1 and CDR2: LGHNA and YSLEER. CDR3 nucleotide sequence: TGCGCCAGCAGCCAAGCTGGGAACCCGGGGAATGAGCAGTTCTTC. Translating it yields CASSQAGNPGNEQFF.

The chain uses TRBV7-9 and TRBJ1-1; weak D call: TRBD1 (5 bases). Germline CDR1 reads SEHNR; CDR2 reads FQNEAQ (reference sequence). V shed 1 base and J shed 5 bases, with 8 bases lying between them. The CDR3 is 13 amino acids. The CDR3 spells CASSLDPGTEAFF. Here the CDR3 DNA reads TGTGCCAGCAGCTTAGATCCAGGGACTGAAGCTTTCTTT.

The rearrangement joins TRBV9 to TRBJ1-6, with D uncertain. Trimming stripped 2 bases from V and 2 bases from J, with 5 bases between. Per germline, CDR1 SGDLS and CDR2 YYNGEE. The CDR3 loop spans 14 amino acids. The CDR3 is CASSVRAYNSPLHF. The CDR3 region has the DNA TGTGCCAGCAGCGTCCGGGCCTATAATTCACCCCTCCACTTT. Full variable domain (remainder filled in from reference TRBV9 and TRBJ1-6): DSGVTQTPKHLITATGQRVTLRCSPRSGDLSVYWYQQSLDQGLQFLIQYYNGEERAKGNILERFSAQQFPDLHSELNLSSLELGDSALYFCASSVRAYNSPLHFGNGTRLTVT.

This clone was seen a single time. The rearrangement joins TRBV5-6 to TRBJ2-5, with 9 positions matching TRBD2. CDR1 SGHDT and CDR2 YYEEEE come from the germline V gene. Trimming cost V 0 bases and J 2 bases; bases outside gene matches: 5. The CDR3 loop spans 16 amino acids. The CDR3 loop is CASSLGLAVNQETQYF. The CDR3 DNA reads TGTGCCAGCAGCTTGGGACTAGCGGTTAATCAAGAGACCCAGTACTTC.

The chain joins TRBV6-1 to TRBJ1-3, with D hard to call. V was pared by 4 bases and J by 1 base, with 8 bases between. The germline V gene has CDR1 MNHNS and CDR2 SASEGT. The CDR3 covers 14 residues. The CDR3, as DNA: TGTGCCAGCAGTGGTTTGCAGTCTGGAAACACCATATATTTT. As protein: CASSGLQSGNTIYF.

V usage is TRBV28 and J usage is TRBJ2-3; 8 nucleotides agree with TRBD2. The CDR3 contains 14 residues. Germline loops: CDR1 MDHEN, CDR2 SYDVKM. With 6 bases clipped from V and 1 base from J, the junction kept 3 bases outside the gene matches. The CDR3 sequence is CASSGTRRTDTQYF. The CDR3 coding sequence is TGTGCCAGCAGCGGGACTAGGCGCACAGATACGCAGTATTTT.

This clone showed up just a few times. The V call is TRBV7-2, the J call TRBJ1-5; D perhaps matches TRBD1 (6 bases). Between the trimmed V and J ends, which lost 5 bases and 2 bases, there was a span of 13 bases. Germline loops: CDR1 SGHTA, CDR2 FQGNSA. The CDR3 runs to 15 residues. Here the CDR3 reads CASSRDMGGNQPQHF. The CDR3 nucleotides are TGTGCCAGCAGCCGGGACATGGGGGGCAATCAGCCCCAGCATTTT.

The chain has TRBV4-1 and TRBJ2-5; tentatively, D is TRBD1 (6 bases). The CDR3 length is 15 residues. Germline-derived CDR1 and CDR2 are MGHRA and YSYEKL. Between the trimmed V and J ends, which lost 4 bases and 1 base, there was a span of 13 bases. Written as DNA, the CDR3 is TGCGCCAGCAGCCCCTACGGGGACATCCAAGAGACCCAGTACTTC. As protein: CASSPYGDIQETQYF.

This clone was counted once. The chain recombines TRBV7-9 with TRBJ2-7; 7 positions agree with TRBD1. The CDR3 has 14 amino acids. Germline V gene data show CDR1 as SEHNR and CDR2 as FQNEAQ (reference sequence). Trimming at V came to 3 bases and at J to 0 bases, leaving 2 bases not matched to a gene. CDR3 in amino acids: CASSFGDSSYEQYF. Here the CDR3 DNA reads TGTGCCAGCAGCTTTGGGGACAGCTCCTACGAGCAGTACTTC.

V usage is TRBV4-3 and J usage is TRBJ1-1; D remains unclear. Germline V gene data show CDR1 as LGHNA and CDR2 as YSLEER. V dropped 1 base and J dropped 5 bases, with 8 bases sitting between them. This CDR3 comprises 13 residues. CDR3 in DNA: TGCGCCAGCAGCCAAGGTCGGGGAACTGAAGCTTTCTTT. Amino acids: CASSQGRGTEAFF.